The 28 T cell receptor beta chains in this list originate from one sample, sequenced in a study of glioma-infiltrating T cells (dated by TCRdb to about 2016). TCRdb records Illumina MiSeq as the sequencer. TCR alpha and beta CDR3 regions were amplified with the iRepertoire nested amplicon-rescue multiplex PCR (arm-PCR) platform from RNA. TCRdb cleaned the public reads at Q25 with fastp, built clones with MiXCR and kept in-frame beta chains. Records with the same CDR3 protein are collapsed into one entry carrying the most frequent genes and DNA. Here the sample has 100,000 to 150,000 distinct CDR3 sequences; roughly 23% occur a single time. The ten biggest clones cover roughly 15% of the sample. The sequenced sample was glioma tissue, nonneoplastic brain tissue, or PBMCs (not recorded which). The receptors shown here come from a human donor with low-grade glioma or glioblastoma, undergoing nonglioma brain surgery, or in good health (not recorded which).

Details on this clonotype: A read error is likely, as this CDR3 ends without the conserved phenylalanine or tryptophan. The V and J genes are TRBV6-1 and TRBJ1-2, with a possible D match to TRBD1 (5 bases). The length of the CDR3 is 13 residues. Per germline, CDR1 MNHNS and CDR2 SASEGT. Trimming took 5 bases from V and 8 from J, leaving 15 bases between them. The CDR3 region is CASSKRQSGGYTL. The CDR3 DNA sequence: TGTGCCAGCAGTAAGAGACAGTCGGGCGGCTACACCCTC.

In this sample, this clonotype turned up many times. The chain uses TRBV2 and TRBJ1-1; 7 bases align to TRBD1. This CDR3 has 14 amino acids. The V gene end was trimmed by 4 bases and the J gene end by 1 base; junction bases not matched to a gene: 3. Germline-derived CDR1 and CDR2 are SNHLY and FYNNEI. CDR3 sequence (DNA): TGTGCCAGCAGTGGACAGGGAAGGAACACTGAAGCTTTCTTT. Translated, it gives CASSGQGRNTEAFF.

This clonotype came up a few times. A read error is likely, as this CDR3 ends without the conserved phenylalanine or tryptophan. The gene calls are TRBV10-2 and TRBJ1-3; D is unresolved. V lost 4 bases and J 0 bases, leaving 10 bases between the germline ends. The CDR3 covers 15 residues. CDR1 is WSHSY, CDR2 SAAADI, per germline. CDR3 region: CASSGQLSSGNTIYC. The CDR3 DNA sequence: TGCGCCAGCAGTGGGCAGCTGAGCTCTGGAAACACCATATATTGT.

This clonotype was detected many times. The chain combines TRBV7-2 with TRBJ2-1; the match to TRBD2 covers 13 bases. CDR1 is SGHTA and CDR2 is FQGNSA in the germline V gene. The J segment lost 2 bases and the V segment lost 5 bases, leaving 6 bases of the junction unmatched. The CDR3 consists of 17 residues. The CDR3 nucleotides are TGTGCCAGCAGCAAAGAACTAGCGGGAGGGCCCTACAATGAGCAGTTCTTC. Protein sequence: CASSKELAGGPYNEQFF.

A few counts support this clonotype. Possible read error: a much larger clone is one base away. The V and J genes are TRBV19 and TRBJ1-5, with D uncertain. Trimming took off 6 bases at V and 0 bases at J, with 6 bases between the two ends. The CDR3 covers 13 residues. Germline CDR1 LNHDA, CDR2 SQIVND (reference sequence). Here the CDR3 reads CASSFHSNQPQHF. CDR3 bases: TGTGCCAGTAGCTTTCATAGCAATCAGCCCCAGCATTTT. Full variable domain (outside the CDR3, taken from reference TRBV19 and TRBJ1-5): DGGITQSPKYLFRKEGQNVTLSCEQNLNHDAMYWYRQDPGQGLRLIYYSQIVNDFQKGDIAEGYSVSREKKESFPLTVTSAQKNPTAFYLCASSFHSNQPQHFGDGTRLSIL.

This clonotype was found many times. The chain is built from TRBV4-3 and TRBJ2-1, with 10 bases identical to TRBD2. The CDR3 has 13 residues. J lost 15 bases, V lost 0 bases, and 5 bases had no gene match. Germline loops: CDR1 LGHNA, CDR2 YSLEER. CDR3 region: CASSQDSAGGRFF. CDR3 DNA: TGCGCCAGCAGCCAAGATTCAGCGGGAGGGCGGTTCTTC.

CDR3: CASSYVTSGSYNEQFF. In DNA, the CDR3 is TGTGCCAGCAGTTACGTGACTAGCGGATCCTACAATGAGCAGTTCTTC. V usage is TRBV28 and J usage is TRBJ2-1; 9 bases are a match to TRBD2. The CDR3 loop spans 16 amino acids. The germline V gene encodes CDR1 MDHEN and CDR2 SYDVKM. The V segment lost 4 bases and the J segment 1 base; nucleotides outside the gene matches: 5.

This chain uses TRBV4-1 with TRBJ1-2; D not resolved. This CDR3 contains 15 residues. Trimming pared 4 bases from V and 2 bases from J, leaving 14 bases between. CDR1 MGHRA and CDR2 YSYEKL come from the germline V gene. CDR3 region: CASSRDQRENYGYTF. As DNA, the CDR3 is TGCGCCAGCAGCCGAGACCAAAGGGAGAACTATGGCTACACCTTC.

This clonotype was counted ten times or more. The gene calls are TRBV6-1 and TRBJ2-3; a weak D match, TRBD1 (5 bases). CDR3 size: 14 residues. CDR1 and CDR2 (germline): MNHNS, SASEGT. Trimming stripped 7 bases from V and 1 base from J, with 12 bases between. The CDR3 bases are TGTGCCAGCAATAGGGGCAGCCGCACAGATACGCAGTATTTT. Translated, it gives CASNRGSRTDTQYF.

In its sample, this clonotype was seen many times. The V gene is TRBV7-8, the J gene TRBJ1-1; the D is unclear. The V and J ends lost 4 bases and 1 base respectively, with 7 bases between them. The CDR3 length is 13 residues. Per germline, CDR1 SGHVS and CDR2 FQNEAQ. In nucleotides, the CDR3 is TGTGCCAGCAGCTATACGGCGAACACTGAAGCTTTCTTT. It is translated as CASSYTANTEAFF.

This clonotype was observed many times. CDR3 protein: CASSPPGGAETQYF. The CDR3 DNA reads TGTGCCAGCTCACCACCGGGAGGGGCAGAGACCCAGTACTTC. The chain is built from TRBV18 and TRBJ2-5, with 7 bases that match TRBD2. CDR3 length equals 14 residues. Trimming cost V 0 bases and J 4 bases; bases outside gene matches: 2. Germline V gives CDR1 KGHSH, CDR2 LQKENI.

This clonotype was observed at least ten times. The chain recombines TRBV28 with TRBJ1-3, with D perhaps matching TRBD1 (5 bases). V was cut by 10 bases and J by 2 bases, with 15 bases left in between. The CDR3 has 14 residues. The germline gives CDR1 MDHEN, CDR2 SYDVKM. The CDR3 nucleotides are TGTGCCACCTCCACTGGAGGGGCTGGAAACACCATATATTTT. Encoded protein: CATSTGGAGNTIYF.

Regarding this clonotype: Germline is not matched at one junction end, which may reflect a read error. V is TRBV20-1 and J is TRBJ2-7, with D perhaps TRBD2 (6 bases). The CDR3 has 16 amino acids. Germline V gene data show CDR1 as DFQATT and CDR2 as SNEGSKA (reference sequence). CDR3 loop: CGARVGSSERPYEQYF. CDR3 DNA sequence: TGCGGTGCTAGAGTTGGGTCTAGCGAGCGGCCGTACGAGCAGTACTTC.

This clonotype has just a few counts. This chain connects TRBV7-9 to TRBJ2-3; 14 nucleotides match TRBD2. J was trimmed by 8 bases and V by 2 bases; bases with no gene match: 6. Per the germline V gene, CDR1 is SEHNR and CDR2 is FQNEAQ (reference sequence). The CDR3 is made up of 16 amino acids. As DNA, the CDR3 is TGTGCCAGCAGCTTACCGGGACTAGCGGGAGTACGTACGCAGTATTTT. This gives the protein CASSLPGLAGVRTQYF.

V is TRBV19 and J is TRBJ2-7; TRBD1 is a possible D gene (6 bases). CDR3 length: 13 residues. Germline V gene data show CDR1 as LNHDA and CDR2 as SQIVND (reference sequence). V lost 3 bases, J lost 5 bases, and 11 bases lay in between. The CDR3 sequence: CASSIQGSDEQYF. CDR3 in DNA: TGTGCCAGTAGTATCCAGGGGTCGGACGAGCAGTACTTC. Based on the CDR3 plus reference TRBV19 and TRBJ2-7, the full variable domain is DGGITQSPKYLFRKEGQNVTLSCEQNLNHDAMYWYRQDPGQGLRLIYYSQIVNDFQKGDIAEGYSVSREKKESFPLTVTSAQKNPTAFYLCASSIQGSDEQYFGPGTRLTVT.

In its sample, this clonotype was seen many times. The genes are TRBV7-2 and TRBJ2-3; D call uncertain. Trimming stripped 6 bases from V and 1 base from J, with 5 bases between. The CDR3 is 12 residues long. Germline CDR1 is SGHTA and CDR2 is FQGNSA. CDR3: CASSPRTDTQYF. For the CDR3, the DNA is TGTGCCAGCAGTCCCCGCACAGATACGCAGTATTTT.

The sample holds many counts of this clonotype. The J gene is TRBJ1-4, the V gene TRBV7-2; 7 bases fit TRBD1. Per the germline V gene, CDR1 is SGHTA and CDR2 is FQGNSA. The CDR3 runs 14 residues. V gave up 7 bases and J gave up 3 bases; unmatched junction bases: 5. The CDR3 bases are TGTGCCAGCACTAGGGACAGATCTAATGAAAAACTGTTTTTT. Translation gives CASTRDRSNEKLFF.

This clonotype was seen many times. This chain uses TRBV15 with TRBJ1-1; D is undetermined. V lost 4 bases, J lost 4 bases, and 13 bases lay in between. Germline CDR1 and CDR2: LNHNV and YYDKDF (reference sequence). This CDR3 region has 14 residues. CDR3 residues: CATSTFGDVTEAFF. In DNA, the CDR3 is TGTGCCACCAGCACCTTCGGGGATGTCACTGAAGCTTTCTTT.

This rearrangement joins TRBV7-9 to TRBJ2-1, with a weak D call TRBD1 (6 bases). Germline CDR1 reads SEHNR; CDR2 reads FQNEAQ (reference sequence). Trimming pared 6 bases from V and 9 bases from J, leaving 21 bases between. The CDR3 length is 15 residues. CDR3 DNA: TGTGCCAGCAGTAATAGGGCAGGGGAAGGCGGTGAGCAGTTCTTC. Its translation: CASSNRAGEGGEQFF. The entire variable domain, with the rest obtained from reference TRBV7-9 and TRBJ2-1, is as follows: DTGVSQNPRHKITKRGQNVTFRCDPISEHNRLYWYRQTLGQGPEFLTYFQNEAQLEKSRLLSDRFSAERPKGSFSTLEIQRTEQGDSAMYLCASSNRAGEGGEQFFGPGTRLTVL.

Concerning this clonotype: A junction end diverges from the germline sequence, so it may reflect a read error. This CDR3 is CSARFDGRGDSGHDF. CDR3 nucleotide sequence: TGCAGTGCTAGGTTTGATGGCAGGGGCGACAGCGGTCACGATTTT. V and J are TRBV20-1 and TRBJ2-3; tentatively, D is TRBD1 (6 bases). From germline, CDR1 is DFQATT and CDR2 SNEGSKA (reference sequence). The CDR3 contains 15 residues.

Many counts were recorded for this clonotype. The rearrangement uses TRBV6-1 and TRBJ2-3; D is undetermined. Germline V lookup: CDR1 MNHNS, CDR2 SASEGT. V was trimmed by 6 bases and J by 4 bases, leaving 11 bases between them. The CDR3 spans 13 residues. Written as DNA, the CDR3 is TGTGCCAGCAGCGCGACTGGCCCAGATACGCAGTATTTT. This gives the protein CASSATGPDTQYF.

The chain joins TRBV13 to TRBJ2-1, with 10 positions matching TRBD2. Germline V lookup: CDR1 PRHDT, CDR2 FYEKMQ (reference sequence). The CDR3 is 15 residues long. V gave up 7 bases and J gave up 4 bases; unmatched junction bases: 7. The CDR3 spells CASTQQLAGYNEQFF. CDR3 DNA: TGTGCCAGCACCCAACAACTAGCGGGGTACAATGAGCAGTTCTTC.

The sample holds many counts of this clonotype. The chain has TRBV12-3 or TRBV12-4 and TRBJ2-3; no firm D call. The CDR3 has 13 residues. Trimming shortened V by 4 bases and J by 6 bases, and 11 bases separated the two germline ends. The CDR3 sequence is CASSSVVADTQYF. DNA of the CDR3: TGTGCCAGCAGTTCGGTAGTCGCCGATACGCAGTATTTT.

As to this clonotype: The junction does not match germline at one end; this may be a read error. The chain employs TRBV30 and TRBJ2-1, with TRBD2 matching over 8 bases. This CDR3 is 16 amino acids long. Germline assignment: CDR1 GTSNPN and CDR2 SVGIG (reference sequence). CDR3 amino acids: CACSVVGTRANNEQFF. In DNA form, the CDR3 reads TGTGCCTGCAGTGTAGTCGGGACTAGGGCAAACAATGAGCAGTTCTTC.

The chain is built from TRBV29-1 and TRBJ1-1, with D unclear. The V end lost 5 bases, the J end lost 4 bases, and 8 bases lay between the germline ends. Germline CDR1 is SQVTM and CDR2 is ANQGSEA. This CDR3 spans 11 amino acids. This chain's CDR3 is CSVMGFTEAFF. DNA of the CDR3: TGCAGCGTTATGGGATTCACTGAAGCTTTCTTT.

In its sample, this clonotype was seen many times. The V call is TRBV28, the J call TRBJ2-3; TRBD2 matches 8 bases. This CDR3 is built from 17 residues. Trimming at V came to 11 bases and at J to 0 bases, leaving 16 bases not matched to a gene. Germline V CDR1 and CDR2: MDHEN, SYDVKM. CDR3 coding DNA: TGTGCCGGTTCTGAGAACGAGCGGGGGCCTAGCACAGATACGCAGTATTTT. This encodes CAGSENERGPSTDTQYF.

The rearrangement links TRBV20-1 to TRBJ2-3; 7 bases match TRBD2. The germline V gene has CDR1 DFQATT and CDR2 SNEGSKA (reference sequence). J was trimmed by 1 base and V by 1 base; bases with no gene match: 8. The CDR3 length is 16 residues. The chain's CDR3 is CSARGQGLAGTDTQYF. CDR3 sequence (DNA): TGCAGTGCTAGAGGGCAAGGGCTAGCGGGCACAGATACGCAGTATTTT.

Details on this clonotype: One base away lies a much larger clone, so this may be a sequencing read error. This chain uses TRBV24-1 with TRBJ2-2, with TRBD2 matching over 9 bases. This CDR3 contains 15 residues. Trimming removed 6 bases from V and 6 bases from J; junction bases left unmatched: 7. The germline V gene has CDR1 KGHDR and CDR2 SFDVKD. Here the CDR3 DNA reads TGTGCCACCAGTACGACTAGCGGTTCGGCCGGGGAGCTGTTTTTT. It encodes CATSTTSGSAGELFF.